These 24 T cell receptor beta chains were sequenced from one sample in a study of vaccination and CD4 T cells after COVID-19. An Oncomine TCR Beta short-read assay was used to sequence the DNA from cultured CD4+ T cells. TCRdb reprocessed the PCR reads via MiXCR and lists one record per CDR3 protein. The data show around 13,000 distinct CDR3 sequences, around 30% seen once. No antigen has been identified for these receptors. The treatment was: approximately nine-day PBMC culture with coronavirus spike peptide pools or control peptides (ViraFEST assay). This specimen was CD4+ T cells from blood, cultured in vitro, taken before SARS-CoV-2 vaccination. These receptors all come from a human donor who received a COVID-19 vaccine.

This chain uses TRBV7-9 with TRBJ1-5; possibly TRBD1 for D (5 bases). The CDR3 is 14 residues long. The germline V gene has CDR1 SEHNR and CDR2 FQNEAQ (reference sequence). Trimming shortened V by 4 bases and J by 6 bases, and 13 bases separated the two germline ends. The CDR3, as DNA: TGTGCCAGCAGCTGGCAGGGTTCTAGTCAGCCCCAGCATTTT. Translated: CASSWQGSSQPQHF.

This clonotype was observed a few times. The genes are TRBV30 and TRBJ1-2; D gene unclear. Germline V gives CDR1 GTSNPN, CDR2 SVGIG (reference sequence). Trimming cost V 7 bases and J 4 bases, with 13 bases left between them. The CDR3 totals 12 residues. For the CDR3, the DNA is TGTGCCTTAAAAAGAACAACCTATGGCTACACCTTC. As protein: CALKRTTYGYTF.

This clonotype was observed a handful of times. The chain is built from TRBV5-4 and TRBJ1-2; 9 nucleotides agree with TRBD1. This CDR3 is built from 14 residues. V trimming: 7 bases; J trimming: 8 bases; junction bases outside the gene matches: 12. The germline V gene has CDR1 SGHNT and CDR2 YYREEE (reference sequence). The CDR3: CASDSDRGDRGYTF. CDR3 nucleotides: TGTGCCAGCGACTCGGACAGGGGAGACCGGGGCTACACCTTC.

This clonotype has a single count. This rearrangement joins TRBV5-1 to TRBJ1-5, with 10 bases fitting TRBD1. Losses at the gene ends were 3 bases for V and 5 bases for J; bases not matched to a gene: 2. The CDR3 has 14 residues. Germline CDR1 reads SGHRS; CDR2 reads YFSETQ. The CDR3 DNA reads TGCGCCAGCAGCTCAGGACAGGGGGATCAGCCCCAGCATTTT. Translating gives CASSSGQGDQPQHF. Supplemented by reference TRBV5-1 and TRBJ1-5, the full variable domain reads KAGVTQTPRYLIKTRGQQVTLSCSPISGHRSVSWYQQTPGQGLQFLFEYFSETQRNKGNFPGRFSGRQFSNSRSEMNVSTLELGDSALYLCASSSGQGDQPQHFGDGTRLSIL.

This clonotype was observed a handful of times. The chain is built from TRBV7-9 and TRBJ1-2, with D possibly matching TRBD1 (6 bases). The germline gives CDR1 SEHNR, CDR2 FQNEAQ (reference sequence). The CDR3 is 16 residues long. V gave up 0 bases and J gave up 4 bases, with 15 bases separating them. CDR3 bases: TGTGCCAGCAGCTTAGCGGCAGGGGCGACATTCTATGGCTACACCTTC. Translating gives CASSLAAGATFYGYTF.

The rearrangement joins TRBV5-1 to TRBJ1-5; the D is unclear. CDR3 length: 13 amino acids. V was pared by 0 bases and J by 8 bases, with 9 bases between. CDR1 and CDR2 from the germline V gene are SGHRS and YFSETQ. The CDR3, as DNA: TGCGCCAGCAGCTTGGAAGGTCGGGAGCCCCAGCATTTT. As protein: CASSLEGREPQHF.

The CDR3 sequence is CASSFFDPWGNSPLHF. CDR3 bases: TGTGCCAGCAGTTTCTTCGACCCCTGGGGCAATTCACCCCTCCACTTT. This rearrangement joins TRBV27 to TRBJ1-6; a weak D match, TRBD1 (5 bases). CDR1 is MNHEY, CDR2 SMNVEV, per germline (reference sequence). Trimming left V 3 bases short and J 7 bases short, with 16 bases between. The CDR3 length is 16 residues.

The chain is built from TRBV12-3 or TRBV12-4 and TRBJ2-7; D possibly uses TRBD1 or TRBD2 (5 bases each). CDR3 length: 12 residues. The V and J ends lost 5 bases and 2 bases respectively, with 7 bases between them. For the CDR3, the DNA is TGTGCCAGCAGTCCGGGGCCCTACGAGCAGTACTTC. This sequence encodes CASSPGPYEQYF.

The chain uses TRBV19 and TRBJ2-7; no clear D gene. The CDR3 covers 16 residues. V was cut by 3 bases and J by 3 bases, with 18 bases left in between. CDR1 is LNHDA and CDR2 is SQIVND in the germline V gene (reference sequence). The CDR3 bases are TGTGCCAGTAGTATTTTTCGGTCGGCGACGCACTACGAGCAGTACTTC. It specifies CASSIFRSATHYEQYF.

This clonotype has just a few counts. The V and J genes are TRBV6-1 and TRBJ2-5; 7 bases are shared with TRBD2. The CDR3 is 15 residues long. Losses at the gene ends were 6 bases for V and 5 bases for J; bases not matched to a gene: 12. From germline, CDR1 is MNHNS and CDR2 SASEGT. CDR3 sequence: CASRERDGRAETQYF. The CDR3 bases are TGTGCCAGCAGGGAGCGGGACGGACGAGCCGAGACCCAGTACTTC.

This clonotype occurred a few times. The chain recombines TRBV21-1 with TRBJ2-5; the D call of TRBD2 is as the table states it, not checked on the DNA. TRBV21-1 is an annotated pseudogene. The CDR3 is 19 amino acids. The CDR3 spells CASRETSGGPRVYQETQYF. The CDR3 DNA reads as TGTGCCAGCAGGGAGACTAGCGGGGGCCCGAGAGTGTACCAAGAGACCCAGTACTTC.

The chain couples TRBV4-1 to TRBJ2-1; TRBD2 matches 15 bases. V shed 4 bases and J 2 bases; nucleotides not matched to a gene: 12. Germline V CDR1 and CDR2: MGHRA, YSYEKL. The CDR3 has 20 amino acids. CDR3 sequence reads: CASSPIGTSGGIIPYNEQFF. The CDR3 nucleotides are TGCGCCAGCAGCCCTATAGGGACTAGCGGGGGGATAATCCCCTACAATGAGCAGTTCTTC.

This clonotype was recorded a few times. The chain employs TRBV19 and TRBJ2-3, with 7 bases lining up with TRBD1. Unmatched junction bases numbered 11, after V lost 10 bases and J lost 1 base. This CDR3 is built from 15 residues. Germline V gives CDR1 LNHDA, CDR2 SQIVND (reference sequence). CDR3 residues: CATTERGRGTDTQYF. CDR3 DNA sequence: TGTGCCACCACGGAAAGGGGGCGCGGCACAGATACGCAGTATTTT. The whole variable domain, remainder taken from reference TRBV19 and TRBJ2-3, is DGGITQSPKYLFRKEGQNVTLSCEQNLNHDAMYWYRQDPGQGLRLIYYSQIVNDFQKGDIAEGYSVSREKKESFPLTVTSAQKNPTAFYLCATTERGRGTDTQYFGPGTRLTVL.

This clonotype was seen more than once but under ten times. This chain joins TRBV27 and TRBJ1-1; D not certain. The V end was cut by 3 bases, the J end by 5 bases, with 16 bases between. Germline CDR1 and CDR2: MNHEY and SMNVEV (reference sequence). The CDR3 contains 15 residues. CDR3 residues: CASSFSWGRWTEAFF. The CDR3 coding sequence is TGTGCCAGCAGTTTTTCGTGGGGTCGATGGACTGAAGCTTTCTTT.

The rearrangement joins TRBV4-1 to TRBJ1-2, with 9 bases matching TRBD1. CDR3 size: 18 residues. Germline CDR1 and CDR2: MGHRA and YSYEKL. J lost 8 bases, V lost 0 bases, and 16 bases had no gene match. The CDR3 DNA reads as TGCGCCAGCAGCCAAGATTGGGGGACAGGGAGAAACCTAGGAGGCTACACCTTC. Protein: CASSQDWGTGRNLGGYTF.

The chain uses TRBV7-9 and TRBJ1-3; TRBD1 agrees at 7 bases. Germline CDR1 reads SEHNR; CDR2 reads FQNEAQ (reference sequence). With 2 bases clipped from V and 7 bases from J, the junction kept 17 bases outside the gene matches. The CDR3 runs to 18 residues. The CDR3 region is CASSLWAITRQGKNTIYF. CDR3 DNA: TGTGCCAGCAGCTTATGGGCAATTACTAGACAGGGTAAGAACACCATATATTTT.

The rearrangement links TRBV29-1 to TRBJ1-5, with D perhaps TRBD1 (6 bases). The germline CDR1 and CDR2 sequences are SQVTM and ANQGSEA. The CDR3 has 12 amino acids. V was cut by 7 bases and J by 4 bases, with 11 bases left in between. This CDR3 is CSAKQGNQPQHF. CDR3 sequence (DNA): TGCAGCGCTAAACAGGGAAATCAGCCCCAGCATTTT.

This clonotype has more than one count but fewer than ten. V usage is TRBV12-3 or TRBV12-4 and J usage is TRBJ1-2; D ambiguous. The CDR3 is 12 residues long. V was trimmed by 7 bases and J by 1 base, leaving 7 bases between them. CDR3 DNA sequence: TGTGCCAGCACCCCCGATAACTATGGCTACACCTTC. As protein: CASTPDNYGYTF.

The chain's CDR3 is CASSEFGRVGEQYF. Here the CDR3 DNA reads TGTGCCAGCAGTGAATTTGGCAGGGTTGGCGAGCAGTACTTC. V is TRBV25-1 and J is TRBJ2-7; TRBD1 might be the D (5 bases). This CDR3 has 14 residues. The germline CDR1 and CDR2 sequences are MGHDK and SYGVNS. V lost 1 base, J lost 6 bases, and 13 bases lay in between.

This clonotype was observed a handful of times. The chain employs TRBV27 and TRBJ2-5; TRBD2 is a possible D gene (5 bases). V was trimmed by 4 bases and J by 1 base, leaving 10 bases between them. The CDR3 consists of 14 residues. Germline assignment: CDR1 MNHEY and CDR2 SMNVEV (reference sequence). The CDR3 here is CASSSRAIQETQYF. CDR3 DNA: TGTGCCAGCAGTTCGAGGGCCATCCAAGAGACCCAGTACTTC.

There are a few counts of this clonotype. An end of the junction differs from the germline gene, which may be a read error. The chain employs TRBV6-1 and TRBJ2-6; D is unresolved. The CDR3 runs to 15 residues. Germline assignment: CDR1 MNHNS and CDR2 SASEGT. The CDR3 DNA reads TGTGCCAGTAGTGAACTCAGCTCTGGGGCCAACGTCCTGACTTTC. It encodes CASSELSSGANVLTF.

This chain connects TRBV4-2 to TRBJ1-1; weak D call: TRBD1 (5 bases). The CDR3 covers 17 residues. V dropped 0 bases and J dropped 0 bases, with 14 bases sitting between them. Germline-derived CDR1 and CDR2 are LGHNA and YNFKEQ. The CDR3 sequence: CASSQEVQEDMNTEAFF. The CDR3 bases are TGTGCCAGCAGCCAAGAGGTACAGGAGGATATGAACACTGAAGCTTTCTTT.

This clonotype was counted a few times. The chain couples TRBV7-2 to TRBJ1-1; no reliable D call. This CDR3 has 13 residues. CDR1 SGHTA and CDR2 FQGNSA come from the germline V gene. V lost 1 base, J lost 7 bases, and 10 bases lay in between. CDR3 sequence: CASSLEREFEAFF. DNA for the CDR3: TGTGCCAGCAGCTTAGAAAGGGAGTTTGAAGCTTTCTTT.

This clonotype was seen a few times. V gene TRBV12-3 or TRBV12-4 combines with J gene TRBJ1-1, with TRBD1 as a possible D gene (6 bases). The CDR3 is 16 residues long. Trimming pared 4 bases from V and 1 base from J, leaving 16 bases between. The CDR3 reads CASSYAWGAANTEAFF. The CDR3 coding sequence is TGTGCCAGCAGTTACGCCTGGGGGGCAGCGAACACTGAAGCTTTCTTT.